The rows below give T cell receptor beta chains drawn from one sample of a study of cytomegalovirus exposure and HLA in healthy donors. Clones were sequenced by immunoSEQ multiplex PCR, and TCRdb holds only the in-frame ones, with some missing. The table lists 85,000 to 100,000 clones, roughly three quarters of them singletons. The sample taken for sequencing was PBMCs. The receptors derive from a male donor in good health and CMV-seropositive. The CDR3 runs from the conserved cysteine through the conserved F or W. A D gene is named only where the DNA matches it firmly. Size tells how often a clone was seen (once, few, many) or the class of an expanded clone, and some rows leave it out.

d_call clone_size j_call v_call cdr3_nt cdr3_aa
- - TRBJ1-3 TRBV4-1 TGCGCCAGCAGCCAAGAGCGAGGAAACACCATATATTTT CASSQERGNTIYF
- - TRBJ1-5 TRBV6-1 TGTGCCAGCAGTGAAGCGTTGGCCCCCGGGAATCAGCCCCAGCATTTT CASSEALAPGNQPQHF
TRBD1 - TRBJ1-1 TRBV2 TGTGCCAGCATTAGGGACAGGAACACTGAAGCTTTCTTT CASIRDRNTEAFF
TRBD2 - TRBJ2-1 TRBV15 TGTGCCACCAGCAGAGTCATCGCGGGGGGGCAGTTCTTC CATSRVIAGGQFF
TRBD1 - TRBJ2-4 TRBV5-6 TGTGCCAGCAGCTTGGTAAGACAGGGTGAAGCCAAAAACATTCAGTACTTC CASSLVRQGEAKNIQYF
TRBD1 - TRBJ1-1 TRBV6-5 TGTGCCAGCAGCGGGACAGTGGGGGGTACTGAAGCTTTCTTT CASSGTVGGTEAFF
TRBD1 - TRBJ2-6 TRBV25-1 TGTGCCAGCCGTCAGACAGGGACGGGGGCCAACGTCCTGACTTTC CASRQTGTGANVLTF
TRBD1 - TRBJ2-7 TRBV19 TGTGCCAGTACTGAGGACAGGGTCCGTTACGAGCAGTACTTC CASTEDRVRYEQYF
- once TRBJ1-2 TRBV5-6 TGTGCCAGCAGCCTAAACAGGTTGGAAGAGATCTATGGCTACACCTTC CASSLNRLEEIYGYTF
- - TRBJ1-1 TRBV27 TGTGCCAGCAGTCTAGGGGGAATGAACACTGAAGCTTTCTTT CASSLGGMNTEAFF
- - TRBJ2-3 TRBV7-9 TGTGCCAGCAGCTCACCGGGGGGCCTTTTCACAGATACGCAGTATTTT CASSSPGGLFTDTQYF
- - TRBJ1-5 TRBV19 TGTGCCAGTAGTATAGATCTGGGGCCAGGGCGACAGCCCCAGCATTTT CASSIDLGPGRQPQHF
- few TRBJ2-5 TRBV5-1 TGCGCCAGCAGCTTGGTTGGGAGTCAAGAGACCCAGTACTTC CASSLVGSQETQYF
TRBD1 - TRBJ1-2 TRBV5-1 TGCGCCAGCAGCTTGGAGCCAGGGGGGAAAGGCTACACCTTC CASSLEPGGKGYTF
- - TRBJ1-2 TRBV7-8 TGTGCCAGCAGCTCGAGGGTTTATGGCTACACCTTC CASSSRVYGYTF
TRBD2 - TRBJ2-2 TRBV5-5 TGTGCCAGCAGTTCCGGGGGGGTCACCGGGGAGCTGTTTTTT CASSSGGVTGELFF
- - TRBJ2-1 TRBV5-1 TGCGCCAGCAGCTTGGCGCTAGCGTGGAGCTCCTACAATGAGCAGTTCTTC CASSLALAWSSYNEQFF
- - TRBJ2-1 TRBV20-1 TGCAGTGCTCCTCCGTGGAGTGAGCAGTTCTTC CSAPPWSEQFF
- - TRBJ2-5 TRBV15 TGTGCCACCAGCAGAGATTTAACTCAAGAGACCCAGTACTTC CATSRDLTQETQYF
- - TRBJ1-2 TRBV7-9 TGTGCCAGCAGCCCCACGGAGGGGCGAGGCTACACCTTC CASSPTEGRGYTF
TRBD1 - TRBJ2-2 TRBV7-6 TGTGCCAGCAGCGCGGGACAGGGGGCGAACACCGGGGAGCTGTTTTTT CASSAGQGANTGELFF
TRBD1 - TRBJ1-5 TRBV30 TGTGCCTGGAGACTAGGGGGCGGTCAGCCCCAGCATTTT CAWRLGGGQPQHF
TRBD1 - TRBJ1-5 TRBV5-1 TGCGCCAGCAGCTTGGACGGGACAGGGTTTCAGCCCCAGCATTTT CASSLDGTGFQPQHF
- few TRBJ1-4 TRBV19 TGTGCCAGTAGTACGGGGGTAAGAACTGAAAAACTGTTTTTT CASSTGVRTEKLFF
- few TRBJ1-1 TRBV7-9 TGTGCCAGCAGCTTCACAGAAAGTTCCACTGAAGCTTTCTTT CASSFTESSTEAFF
TRBD1 - TRBJ2-6 TRBV14 TGTGCCAGCAGCCAAGAGGGGGACAGTAGCTCTGGGGCCAACGTCCTGACTTTC CASSQEGDSSSGANVLTF
- - TRBJ1-5 TRBV23-1 TGCGCCAGCTCAGGGAATAGCAATCAGCCCCAGCATTTT CASSGNSNQPQHF
- - TRBJ2-7 TRBV7-2 TGTGCCAGCAGCTTACGCTGGTCCGGCGAGCAGTACTTC CASSLRWSGEQYF
- - TRBJ1-5 TRBV19 TGTGCCAGCAAAAGTTCCGGGGTACAGCCCCAGCATTTT CASKSSGVQPQHF
- - TRBJ1-4 TRBV7-9 TGTGCCAGCAGCTTACTAGACAGTCCCTTTGAAAAACTGTTTTTT CASSLLDSPFEKLFF
TRBD1 - TRBJ1-3 TRBV7-2 TGTGCCAGCAGCATGACAGGGGTGGACACCATATATTTT CASSMTGVDTIYF
- - TRBJ1-1 TRBV7-9 TGTGCCAGCAGTCCCGACAGCGTGAACACTGAAGCTTTCTTT CASSPDSVNTEAFF
- - TRBJ1-2 TRBV4-1 TGCGCCAGCAGCCAAGCCCCAGGTAACTATGGCTACACCTTC CASSQAPGNYGYTF
- - TRBJ1-1 TRBV25-1 TGTGCCAGCAGTGAGGGCGGGGAAGTCGGTGAAGCTTTCTTT CASSEGGEVGEAFF
TRBD1 - TRBJ2-1 TRBV9 TGTGCCAGCAGCATCTACAGGGGCAATGAGCAGTTCTTC CASSIYRGNEQFF
TRBD1 - TRBJ2-5 TRBV11-1 TGTGCCAGCAGCCCCCGGACAGGGGGGGAAGAGACCCAGTACTTC CASSPRTGGEETQYF
- - TRBJ2-3 TRBV5-6 TGTGCCAGCAGCGCCTCGGAGGTAAGGGCAACAGATACGCAGTATTTT CASSASEVRATDTQYF
- - TRBJ1-1 TRBV18 TGTGCCAGCTCGCCAGGGCTCACGTCGAACACTGAAGCTTTCTTT CASSPGLTSNTEAFF
- - TRBJ1-2 TRBV29-1 TGCAGCGATACAGACAACTATGGCTACACCTTC CSDTDNYGYTF
- - TRBJ2-2 TRBV9 TGTGCCAGCAGCTCCAGGAGGGCTGGCACCGGGGAGCTGTTTTTT CASSSRRAGTGELFF
TRBD2 - TRBJ2-5 TRBV5-1 TGCGCCAGCAGCCCGTCCCTAGCGGGGGGGAGAGAGACCCAGTACTTC CASSPSLAGGRETQYF
TRBD1 - TRBJ2-1 TRBV7-8 TGTGCCAGCAGCTTCGGACAGGGCCCCTACAATGAGCAGTTCTTC CASSFGQGPYNEQFF
- - TRBJ1-4 TRBV30 TGTGCCTGGAGTCAGGGACTGACTAATGAAAAACTGTTTTTT CAWSQGLTNEKLFF
TRBD1 - TRBJ1-1 TRBV7-2 TGTGCCAGCAGCTCTCAGGGGGCCGGGTCTGAAGCTTTCTTT CASSSQGAGSEAFF
TRBD1 few TRBJ2-2 TRBV10-1 TGCGCCAGCATGTCAGGGGGCTCGACCGGGGAGCTGTTTTTT CASMSGGSTGELFF
- - TRBJ1-6 TRBV18 TGTGCCAGCTCACCATTAGAAAGAGATTCACCCCTCCACTTT CASSPLERDSPLHF
TRBD1 once TRBJ1-3 TRBV25-1 TGTGCCAGCCAGGGGCAGGGGGCTGGAAACACCATATATTTT CASQGQGAGNTIYF
- - TRBJ1-6 TRBV6-5 TGTGCCAGCGCGGGCACCTATAATTCACCCCTCCACTTT CASAGTYNSPLHF
- - TRBJ2-4 TRBV5-1 TGCGCCAGCAGCTTAGAGCGGACCCCAAGTGACATTCAGTACTTC CASSLERTPSDIQYF
- - TRBJ2-1 TRBV2 TGTGCCAGCAGTTTCCCCGGGGTTCGCCGGCAGTTCTTC CASSFPGVRRQFF
- - TRBJ1-1 TRBV19 TGTGCCAGTAGTATGGGGGGAATCCTCCGGCACACTGAAGCTTTCTTT CASSMGGILRHTEAFF
- few TRBJ1-1 TRBV7-9 TGTGCCAGCAGCTTCGAGGCGAACACTGAAGCTTTCTTT CASSFEANTEAFF
TRBD1 - TRBJ1-2 TRBV6-5 TGTGCCAGCAGGCCGGGACAGGGTTTCTATGGCTACACCTTC CASRPGQGFYGYTF